These T cell receptor beta chains were read from a single sample in a study of blood T cell repertoires in COVID-19. TCRdb's table, derived via immunoSEQ multiplex PCR, lists solely in-frame clones and lacks some. The sample holds tens of thousands of clones, under 85% seen once. The sequencing input was peripheral blood. The source of these receptors is a human donor in a cohort sampled during active COVID-19. The CDR3 runs from the conserved cysteine through the conserved F or W. The D gene is left open where the match is weak. Clone size is shown for a subset of rows, as once, few, many or a class of expanded clone.

d_call: TRBD1; v_call: TRBV28; clone_size: once; j_call: TRBJ1-4; cdr3_nt: TGTGCCAGCAGTACCTACCAGGGGGCTGCTGCTGAAAAACTGTTTTTT; cdr3_aa: CASSTYQGAAAEKLFF
d_call: NA; v_call: TRBV2; clone_size: few; j_call: TRBJ2-5; cdr3_nt: TGTGCCAGCAGTGACGCGGGAAATCAAGAGACCCAGTACTTC; cdr3_aa: CASSDAGNQETQYF
d_call: TRBD2; v_call: TRBV5-6; clone_size: NA; j_call: TRBJ2-1; cdr3_nt: TGTGCCAGCAGCCCCCGGACTAGCGGGGGACCACCTTACTACAATGAGCAGTTCTTC; cdr3_aa: CASSPRTSGGPPYYNEQFF
d_call: NA; v_call: TRBV12-3/TRBV12-4; clone_size: NA; j_call: TRBJ2-1; cdr3_nt: TGTGCCAGCAGTTTGAGTAGCGTCTATGAGCAGTTCTTC; cdr3_aa: CASSLSSVYEQFF
d_call: NA; v_call: TRBV6-5; clone_size: NA; j_call: TRBJ1-4; cdr3_nt: TGTGCCAGCAGTTACTCTAGCGGGGCAACTAATGAAAAACTGTTTTTT; cdr3_aa: CASSYSSGATNEKLFF
d_call: NA; v_call: TRBV28; clone_size: NA; j_call: TRBJ2-7; cdr3_nt: TGTGCCAGCAGAGCTCAGGGAATCCGTTGGGACGAGCAGTACTTC; cdr3_aa: CASRAQGIRWDEQYF
d_call: NA; v_call: TRBV7-9; clone_size: NA; j_call: TRBJ1-1; cdr3_nt: TGTGCCAGCAGCTTAGCCTTTACAGAGAACACTGAAGCTTTCTTT; cdr3_aa: CASSLAFTENTEAFF
d_call: TRBD1; v_call: TRBV28; clone_size: NA; j_call: TRBJ1-2; cdr3_nt: TGTGCCACCTCACGAGGGGGCCTCCCGAATGATGGCTACACCTTC; cdr3_aa: CATSRGGLPNDGYTF
d_call: TRBD2; v_call: TRBV30; clone_size: NA; j_call: TRBJ2-3; cdr3_nt: TGTGCCTGGACCCTAGCGGGGGGCACAGATACGCAGTATTTT; cdr3_aa: CAWTLAGGTDTQYF
d_call: TRBD1; v_call: TRBV19; clone_size: NA; j_call: TRBJ2-7; cdr3_nt: TGTGCCAGTAGTATAGGGCAGGGGGCTTACGAGCAGTACTTC; cdr3_aa: CASSIGQGAYEQYF
d_call: NA; v_call: TRBV30; clone_size: NA; j_call: TRBJ1-2; cdr3_nt: TGTGCCTGGAGATGGGGCCGAGGTAACTATGGCTACACCTTC; cdr3_aa: CAWRWGRGNYGYTF
d_call: NA; v_call: TRBV2; clone_size: NA; j_call: TRBJ2-1; cdr3_nt: TGTGCCAGCAGTGAACAGGGGTATGAGCAGTTCTTC; cdr3_aa: CASSEQGYEQFF
d_call: TRBD1; v_call: TRBV28; clone_size: once; j_call: TRBJ1-6; cdr3_nt: TGTGCCAGCAACCAACTAGGGGGCAAATCACCCCTCCACTTT; cdr3_aa: CASNQLGGKSPLHF
d_call: TRBD2; v_call: TRBV28; clone_size: medium-sized; j_call: TRBJ2-7; cdr3_nt: TGTGCCAGCAGCTTCCTAGCGGGGGGGCCTTACGAGCAGTACTTC; cdr3_aa: CASSFLAGGPYEQYF
d_call: TRBD1; v_call: TRBV4-1; clone_size: NA; j_call: TRBJ2-5; cdr3_nt: TGCGCCAGCAGCCAGCCAACCCGGACAGGAAAAGAGACCCAGTACTTC; cdr3_aa: CASSQPTRTGKETQYF
d_call: NA; v_call: TRBV5-4; clone_size: NA; j_call: TRBJ2-7; cdr3_nt: TGTGCCAGCAGCTTGTATTCAGGGACAGAGCAGTACTTC; cdr3_aa: CASSLYSGTEQYF
d_call: NA; v_call: TRBV14; clone_size: once; j_call: TRBJ1-1; cdr3_nt: TGTGCCAGCAGCCCGCCCGGAACCAGGACTGAAGCTTTCTTT; cdr3_aa: CASSPPGTRTEAFF
d_call: TRBD2; v_call: TRBV5-1; clone_size: NA; j_call: TRBJ2-1; cdr3_nt: TGCGCCAGCGCTCAGCGGTTTAGCGGGGGGGATGAGCAGTTCTTC; cdr3_aa: CASAQRFSGGDEQFF
d_call: NA; v_call: TRBV24-1; clone_size: NA; j_call: TRBJ2-7; cdr3_nt: TGTGCCACCAGTACCCTTAGGGGGGGCTCCTACGAGCAGTACTTC; cdr3_aa: CATSTLRGGSYEQYF
d_call: TRBD1; v_call: TRBV4-2; clone_size: NA; j_call: TRBJ2-3; cdr3_nt: TGTGCCAGCACCCAGGGGGCGGGTACGCAGTATTTT; cdr3_aa: CASTQGAGTQYF
d_call: NA; v_call: TRBV11-2; clone_size: NA; j_call: TRBJ2-2; cdr3_nt: TGTGCCAGCAGCTTAGGCGCGGGGGCGCTCGGCGGGGAGCTGTTTTTT; cdr3_aa: CASSLGAGALGGELFF
d_call: NA; v_call: TRBV7-9; clone_size: NA; j_call: TRBJ1-2; cdr3_nt: TGTGCCAGCAGCTTGACAGCTACCTATGGCTACACCTTC; cdr3_aa: CASSLTATYGYTF
d_call: TRBD1; v_call: TRBV18; clone_size: NA; j_call: TRBJ1-6; cdr3_nt: TGTGCCAGCTCACCACAGGGGGCGAGCAATTCACCCCTCCACTTT; cdr3_aa: CASSPQGASNSPLHF
d_call: NA; v_call: TRBV6-5; clone_size: NA; j_call: TRBJ2-2; cdr3_nt: TGTGCCAGCAGTTACGGGGGGACCGGGGAGCTGTTTTTT; cdr3_aa: CASSYGGTGELFF
d_call: NA; v_call: TRBV6-1; clone_size: NA; j_call: TRBJ2-3; cdr3_nt: TGTGCCAGCAGTGAGTCCGGAGCGGGTCTGGCAGATGCGCAGTATTTT; cdr3_aa: CASSESGAGLADAQYF
d_call: TRBD1; v_call: TRBV28; clone_size: NA; j_call: TRBJ1-3; cdr3_nt: TGTGCCAGCAGTTTATGGGACAGGGGAAACACCATATATTTT; cdr3_aa: CASSLWDRGNTIYF
d_call: NA; v_call: TRBV6-6; clone_size: once; j_call: TRBJ1-3; cdr3_nt: TGTGCCAGCAGTCTCAGACAGAAGAGCTCTGGAAACACCATATATTTT; cdr3_aa: CASSLRQKSSGNTIYF
d_call: TRBD1; v_call: TRBV7-2; clone_size: NA; j_call: TRBJ2-1; cdr3_nt: TGTGCCAGCAGCTTGACAGGGGGCTACTACAATGAGCAGTTCTTC; cdr3_aa: CASSLTGGYYNEQFF
d_call: TRBD2; v_call: TRBV12-3/TRBV12-4; clone_size: NA; j_call: TRBJ2-7; cdr3_nt: TGTGCCAGCTGGCGGGGGAGCTCCTACGAGCAGTACTTC; cdr3_aa: CASWRGSSYEQYF
d_call: NA; v_call: TRBV20-1; clone_size: NA; j_call: TRBJ1-6; cdr3_nt: TGCAGTGCTAGTCCGGGGAATTCACCCCTCCACTTT; cdr3_aa: CSASPGNSPLHF
d_call: TRBD2; v_call: TRBV5-1; clone_size: NA; j_call: TRBJ2-7; cdr3_nt: TGCGCCAGCATCCGGGAGGGGCACTCCTACGAGCAGTACTTC; cdr3_aa: CASIREGHSYEQYF
d_call: NA; v_call: TRBV27; clone_size: NA; j_call: TRBJ1-6; cdr3_nt: TGTGCCAGCGGCTTACGGGATTCACCCCTCCACTTT; cdr3_aa: CASGLRDSPLHF
d_call: NA; v_call: TRBV15; clone_size: NA; j_call: TRBJ2-7; cdr3_nt: TGTGCCACCAGCAGGCCTCACGGGGAAGGGGAGCAGTACTTC; cdr3_aa: CATSRPHGEGEQYF
d_call: NA; v_call: TRBV12-3/TRBV12-4; clone_size: NA; j_call: TRBJ1-1; cdr3_nt: TGTGCCAGCAGTTTCCAGAACACTGAAGCTTTCTTT; cdr3_aa: CASSFQNTEAFF
d_call: NA; v_call: TRBV5-6; clone_size: NA; j_call: TRBJ2-4; cdr3_nt: TGTGCCAGCAGCTTGGTAGGGACACCGAAAAACATTCAGTACTTC; cdr3_aa: CASSLVGTPKNIQYF
d_call: TRBD2; v_call: TRBV2; clone_size: NA; j_call: TRBJ2-5; cdr3_nt: TGTGCCAGCAGGACTAGCGGGGGGACGCAAGAGACCCAGTACTTC; cdr3_aa: CASRTSGGTQETQYF
d_call: TRBD1; v_call: TRBV18; clone_size: few; j_call: TRBJ1-6; cdr3_nt: TGTGCCAGCTCCACGGACAGGGCCAATTCACCCCTCCACTTT; cdr3_aa: CASSTDRANSPLHF
d_call: TRBD1; v_call: TRBV2; clone_size: NA; j_call: TRBJ2-2; cdr3_nt: TGTGCCAGCACCACCGGGGACAGGGGGCAAATAGCCGGGGAGCTGTTTTTT; cdr3_aa: CASTTGDRGQIAGELFF
d_call: TRBD1; v_call: TRBV18; clone_size: once; j_call: TRBJ2-2; cdr3_nt: TGTGCCAGCTCATCACGGGACAGCCCCACCGGGGAGCTGTTTTTT; cdr3_aa: CASSSRDSPTGELFF